This T cell receptor (beta chain) is drawn from a study of cytomegalovirus exposure and HLA in healthy donors (dated by TCRdb to about 2017). For context, the study as a whole: In an earlier analysis of some 550 of the donors, around 290 Gb of sequence data and 95 million to 130 million unique TCR beta sequences from roughly 200 million T cells were reported. Approximately 310 gigabases of sequencing data and roughly 90 million unique TCR sequences were included in an early release covering about 620 HLA-typed donors. The genetic ancestry cluster associated with self-reported Caucasian donors included roughly 84% of the approximately 430 genotyped donors. The aim of the study was to test whether cataloging public T cell receptors could identify signatures of past pathogen exposure. The T cell repertoires of about 700 subjects were profiled by immunosequencing and related to cytomegalovirus serostatus. A separate validation cohort of approximately 120 different subjects was used in addition to the roughly 620-subject first cohort. High-throughput TCR immunosequencing, statistical association of individual TCRs with disease status, and machine learning were combined to predict cytomegalovirus infection status. A later analysis re-analyzed previously published TCR beta repertoires from 500 to 700 donors and added high-resolution HLA genotyping to study TCR occurrence patterns. Rather than using new phenotypic data, the later analysis identified candidate immune exposures from TCR beta sequences and from how often those sequences occurred across donors. An earlier analysis of fewer than 750 of the donors used high-throughput TCR beta sequencing to judge whether each TCR beta V gene segment behaved as functional or pseudogenic. Donor age, sex, ethnicity and CMV serostatus were collected together with the repertoire data. A later genetic analysis took genome-wide SNP genotypes for about 65% of the roughly 670 donors and used that subset as a discovery cohort. All discovery cohort repertoires had been generated on a single sequencing platform. HLA typing included class I and class II loci at four-digit resolution. Typing coverage differed by locus: A, B, C, DRB1 and DQB1 were typed in roughly 620-640 donors, DQA1 in about 500, DPA1 in around 580, and DPB1 in 472. A few DR-DQ haplotypes were treated as single units for association and clustering because of strong linkage in the cohort. Among 300 to 500 genotyped donors of the cohort, an average of roughly 230,000 unique TCR beta nucleotide sequences was sequenced per donor, of which 15% to 20% were non-productive.

The cohort comprised some 700 healthy bone marrow donors. At the time of sampling, every cohort member was nominally healthy, though immune exposures that went unrecorded were likely present. The donor was CMV seronegative and was included in the group of a few hundred seronegative cohort members. Each donor provided a peripheral blood sample, and peripheral blood mononuclear cells were used for TCR beta sequencing. The Qiagen DNeasy Blood Extraction Kit was used to extract genomic DNA from the blood cell samples. The library was prepared using the immunoSEQ multiplex PCR assay. For the multiplex PCR, a mixture combining 60 forward primers for TCR Vbeta segments and 13 reverse primers for TCR Jbeta segments was used. The CDR3 region of rearranged TCR beta genes was amplified from genomic DNA by a multiplex PCR assay. The amplified TCR beta libraries were sequenced on the Illumina HiSeq System as 87-base-pair reads. As for the authors' bioinformatics: In a later analysis, 80 million or so unique TCR beta chains were counted across the approximately 670 repertoires, and roughly 11 million of these chains were shared by at least two donors. A nearest-neighbor algorithm error-corrected the raw reads and collapsed the reads into unique sequences, merging closely related sequences to remove PCR and sequencing errors. To assign V, D and J gene segments, CDR3 sequences were aligned to IMGT reference sequences. Each retained sequence needed at least a six-nucleotide match to both a V gene segment and a J gene segment. A rearrangement counted as productive if the CDR3 had no stop codons and remained in frame with V and J, and every other rearrangement counted as non-productive. Following IMGT convention, CDR3 was defined as the stretch from the second conserved V-encoded cysteine up to the conserved J-encoded phenylalanine. Sequences without an unambiguous match to a single V gene segment were excluded from the earlier analysis of 587 of the donors. An earlier analysis of approximately 590 of the donors classified V segments as functional when productive rearrangements were above 56.7% and as segregating when the standard deviation between donors was above 5%. A statistical classification framework was built for diagnosing cytomegalovirus status from the catalog of TCR beta chain sequences. A later analysis assigned V and J genes by comparing TCR nucleotide sequences with IMGT/GENE-DB human TR gene sequences. The TCRdist pipeline was used in a later analysis to assign CDR3 sequences and most-parsimonious VDJ recombination scenarios. In a later analysis, each TCR beta chain was defined by its CDR3 amino acid sequence together with its V-gene family, and reads lacking a unique V-gene family were excluded. As a way to deal with suspected cross-contamination and a sequencing artifact, a later analysis dropped more than 500 nucleotide sequences that were highly shared and had low generation probability. In a later analysis, a clonal expansion index for each public chain was calculated from normalized within-repertoire ranks of inferred template counts. Generation probabilities in a later analysis came from a VDJ recombination model fitted to out-of-frame rearrangements, and those results were checked against IGoR. Hypergeometric tests were used in a later analysis to score TCR-TCR, TCR-HLA and TCR-CMV co-occurrence, with a repertoire-size bias correction applied to the TCR pairs. To estimate false discovery rates, a later analysis permuted the HLA or CMV assignments 20 times. In a later analysis, co-occurring TCRs were grouped using DBSCAN, and TCRdist sequence similarity was added for clustering within HLA-allele-positive subsets. Repertoires with fewer than 30,000 or more than 120,000 public chains, plus five repertoires with anomalous nucleotide sharing, were excluded from co-occurrence clustering. The immuneACCESS repertoire file appears here via TCRdb, limited to in-frame rearrangements. These files lack a portion of the clones; in checked studies, under half of the deficit traces to unresolved V genes, and the cause of the others is not known. The V and J calls and clone size were taken over from that table, and D and trimming were inferred from the DNA. The sample has roughly 170,000 clones on record, approximately 75% of them singletons. Jointly, the top ten make up approximately 1.6% of the sample.

General findings and caveats noted by the study authors: Linkage disequilibrium might explain the correlated functional status among segregating V segments, but an unknown experimental factor could not be excluded. CMV serostatus was the only immune exposure information available for the cohort. Three of the identified cytomegalovirus-associated TCR beta chains were confirmed in vitro to be specific for cytomegalovirus antigens. The sequencing pipeline was judged likely to have produced a cluster of highly shared sequence variants as a technical artifact. A later analysis found that most CMV-associated TCR beta chains appeared HLA-restricted, with HLA associations seemingly driven largely by CMV exposure. In a later analysis, TCR association rates were found to vary across HLA loci, with the most associated TCRs seen for DRB1 alleles and the fewest for HLA-C alleles. This cohort had only TCR beta chains sequenced, and the lack of alpha or paired-chain data limited which features could be detected. Some IMGT-functional V segments, including TRBV6-2 and TRBV6-3, could not be told apart with the 87-base-pair reads, so those segments were excluded. The classifier was reported to diagnose cytomegalovirus status with high specificity and sensitivity in both the original and validation cohorts. A later genetic analysis associated a missense DCLRE1C variant with V-gene and J-gene trimming of TCR beta chains, and an independent cohort replicated the association. About 17 rarely observed V segments, including chromosome 9 orphons, were excluded from the earlier analysis of some 590 of the donors because counts were too low. The authors suggested that the approach could potentially be extended to other disease states and immunological phenotypes. The study gave a list of some 150 TCR beta chains associated with cytomegalovirus. Compared with the approximately 700-donor mean, donors in an Asian-associated ancestry cluster had fewer N-insertions in productive TCRs, according to a later genetic analysis. Because HLA typing was missing for some donors at each locus, association tests included only the typed subset. Compared with equally common non-associated chains, HLA-associated TCR beta chains in a later analysis were more clonally expanded and had lower generation probabilities. When HLA alleles, especially DR and DQ, strongly co-occurred, TCR associations were difficult to assign to individual alleles. While some public TCRs were present in many individuals, most TCR sequences turned up only very rarely across donors. A further reported finding was that TCR beta sequences accurately predicted the HLA-A and HLA-B alleles for most subjects in the first cohort. Sequencing depth was assumed to be roughly uniform across donors in the presence/absence analyses, though that assumption may not hold. A later analysis associated 15,000 or so TCR beta sequences with specific HLA alleles at a false discovery rate of 0.05. A later analysis reported that several top co-occurrence clusters appeared linked to parvovirus B19, influenza, CMV and Epstein-Barr virus. Broadly in line with IMGT annotations, most TCR beta V segments showed up in productive rearrangements about 87% or about 30% of the time in an earlier analysis of around 600 of the donors.

CDR1 and CDR2, looked up from the germline V gene (reference sequence), are PRHDT and FYEKMQ. From the cysteine through the phenylalanine, the CDR3 covers 14 amino acids. This entry keeps only the CDR3 DNA: 42 bases, framed from base 1. Trimmed from V: 2 bases; trimmed from J: 4 bases; junction bases lacking a gene match: 2. This clone was detected a few times. The antigen it binds to is not known. No qualities accompany the bases; no much larger clone lies one base away. This TCR was recovered from a girl aged 5-17 years in good health and CMV-seronegative. The sequencing sample was made of PBMCs. Here the chain combines TRBV13 and TRBJ1-3, with TRBD1 identical over 7 junction bases. The bases are TGTGCCAGCAGCTTAAGGGACAGAGGAAACACCATATATTTT. Its coded protein is CASSLRDRGNTIYF.